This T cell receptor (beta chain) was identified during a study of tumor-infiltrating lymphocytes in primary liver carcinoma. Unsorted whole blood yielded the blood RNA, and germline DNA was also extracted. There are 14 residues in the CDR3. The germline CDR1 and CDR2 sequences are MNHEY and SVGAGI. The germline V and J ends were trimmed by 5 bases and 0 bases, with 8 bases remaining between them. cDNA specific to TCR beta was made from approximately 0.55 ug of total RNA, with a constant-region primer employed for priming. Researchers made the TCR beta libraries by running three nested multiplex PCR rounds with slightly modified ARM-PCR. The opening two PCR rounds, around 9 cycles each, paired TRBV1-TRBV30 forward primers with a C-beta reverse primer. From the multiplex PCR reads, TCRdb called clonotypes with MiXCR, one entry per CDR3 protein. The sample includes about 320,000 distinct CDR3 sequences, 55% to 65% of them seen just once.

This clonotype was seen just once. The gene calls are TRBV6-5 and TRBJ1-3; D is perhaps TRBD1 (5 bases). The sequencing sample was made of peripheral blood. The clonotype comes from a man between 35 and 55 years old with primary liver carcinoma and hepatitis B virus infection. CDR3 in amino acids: CASSRDRSGNTIYF. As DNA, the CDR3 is TGTGCCAGCAGTAGGGACCGCTCTGGAAACACCATATATTTT.